The 22 T cell receptor beta chains given below trace back to one sample, sequenced in a study of blood T cell repertoires in COVID-19. The assay was immunoSEQ multiplex PCR, and TCRdb's table has in-frame clones only and misses some. The sample contains 84,000 or so clones, approximately 78% of which appear only once. Sequenced: peripheral blood. Source of these receptors: a woman of 80 years or more with acute or convalescent COVID-19.

This chain joins TRBV28 and TRBJ1-4; TRBD1 matches at 10 bases. Germline CDR1 reads MDHEN; CDR2 reads SYDVKM. J lost 5 bases, V lost 4 bases, and 4 bases had no gene match. The CDR3 consists of 15 residues. For the CDR3, the DNA is TGTGCCAGCAGTTGGACAGGGGGAAAGAATGAAAAACTGTTTTTT. Translating gives CASSWTGGKNEKLFF. Full variable domain (remainder filled in from reference TRBV28 and TRBJ1-4): DVKVTQSSRYLVKRTGEKVFLECVQDMDHENMFWYRQDPGLGLRLIYFSYDVKMKEKGDIPEGYSVSREKKERFSLILESASTNQTSMYLCASSWTGGKNEKLFFGSGTQLSVL.

V and J are TRBV10-1 and TRBJ2-2, with a tentative D call TRBD1 (6 bases). Germline lookup yields CDR1 WNHNN and CDR2 SYGVQD (reference sequence). Deletions cut 3 bases from V and 7 bases from J, with 15 bases between. The CDR3 contains 15 residues. The DNA of the CDR3 is TGCGCCAGCAGTGAAGGACAGAACATTGGCGGGGAGCTGTTTTTT. Residues: CASSEGQNIGGELFF.

The chain employs TRBV7-9 and TRBJ1-4; D not certain. The V end lost 8 bases, the J end lost 0 bases, and 13 bases lay between the germline ends. The CDR3 runs 15 residues. Germline lookup yields CDR1 SEHNR and CDR2 FQNEAQ (reference sequence). The CDR3 loop is CASAPVRATNEKLFF. DNA of the CDR3: TGTGCCAGCGCCCCGGTTCGAGCAACTAATGAAAAACTGTTTTTT.

The sample holds a few counts of this clone. DNA of the CDR3: TGTGCCAGCAGTTACTCGCCAGGGGTATCCTACGAGCAGTACTTC. Translating gives CASSYSPGVSYEQYF. The chain carries TRBV6-5 and TRBJ2-7, with TRBD1 as a possible D gene (6 bases). The V end lost 0 bases, the J end lost 1 base, and 10 bases lay between the germline ends. The CDR3 is 15 residues long. Looked up from germline, CDR1 is MNHEY and CDR2 is SVGAGI.

The gene calls are TRBV6-5 and TRBJ1-5; D possibly corresponds to TRBD1 (5 bases). Germline assignment: CDR1 MNHEY and CDR2 SVGAGI. V was shortened by 6 bases and J by 10 bases, with 19 bases between the two germline ends. The CDR3 covers 14 residues. CDR3 nucleotide sequence: TGTGCCAGCAGCCAGGGAGGCTCCTGGGGACCCCAGCATTTT. The encoded protein is CASSQGGSWGPQHF.

The J gene is TRBJ1-4, the V gene TRBV11-2; 8 bases are a match to TRBD1. V trimming: 5 bases; J trimming: 5 bases; junction bases outside the gene matches: 16. Germline assignment: CDR1 SGHAT and CDR2 FQNNGV. The CDR3 covers 18 residues. CDR3 nucleotides: TGTGCCAGCAGCCCAAACTCCCTGAGGACAGGGAGAAATGAAAAACTGTTTTTT. Its translation is CASSPNSLRTGRNEKLFF.

With respect to this clone: A junction end diverges from the germline sequence, so it may reflect a read error. The chain is built from TRBV20-1 and TRBJ2-7, with TRBD2 as a possible D gene (6 bases). Looked up from germline, CDR1 is DFQATT and CDR2 is SNEGSKA (reference sequence). The CDR3 consists of 11 residues. DNA of the CDR3: TGCAGTGCTAGTCAAGAGGGGACTTACTATTTC. Translating it yields CSASQEGTYYF.

V and J are TRBV7-8 and TRBJ2-3; 15 bases are a match to TRBD2. J lost 4 bases, V lost 3 bases, and 2 bases had no gene match. There are 16 residues in the CDR3. CDR1 is SGHVS and CDR2 is FQNEAQ in the germline V gene. The CDR3 bases are TGTGCCAGCAGCTTCTGGACTAGCGGGGGGGCAGATACGCAGTATTTT. Its protein is CASSFWTSGGADTQYF.

This clone was seen just once. The chain combines TRBV4-1 with TRBJ2-3; a weak D match, TRBD1 (6 bases). This CDR3 has 18 amino acids. The ends were cut back, 6 bases at V and 0 bases at J, with 22 bases in the middle. Germline lookup yields CDR1 MGHRA and CDR2 YSYEKL. The CDR3 DNA follows: TGCGCCAGCAGGGGGGCCCTAAGAAAAGGCTTCAGCACAGATACGCAGTATTTT. Protein product: CASRGALRKGFSTDTQYF.

The V gene is TRBV29-1, the J gene TRBJ1-5; D might be TRBD1 (5 bases). Germline V CDR1 and CDR2: SQVTM, ANQGSEA. This CDR3 is 13 amino acids long. V lost 4 bases and J lost 7, with 14 bases in between. The CDR3 protein is CSVVSGSNQPQHF. The CDR3 region has the DNA TGCAGCGTTGTGTCAGGGTCGAACCAGCCCCAGCATTTT.

The chain carries TRBV12-3 or TRBV12-4 and TRBJ1-3; 7 positions match TRBD1. Trimming took 4 bases from V and 16 from J; bases not matched to a gene: 10. The CDR3 runs 12 residues. DNA of the CDR3: TGTGCCAGCAGTTACAGACAGGGCGCGAGCTATTTT. As protein: CASSYRQGASYF.

The chain couples TRBV5-6 to TRBJ2-6; a weak D match, TRBD1 (6 bases). The germline V gene has CDR1 SGHDT and CDR2 YYEEEE. Trimming removed 3 bases from V and 2 bases from J, with 12 bases in between. CDR3 size: 16 residues. The CDR3 loop reads CASSSDRTPGANVLTF. CDR3 bases: TGTGCCAGCAGCTCAGACAGGACGCCTGGGGCCAACGTCCTGACTTTC.

This rearrangement joins TRBV7-9 to TRBJ1-2, with no clear D. V was cut by 3 bases and J by 2 bases, with 7 bases left in between. The CDR3 spans 13 residues. CDR1 and CDR2 from the germline V gene are SEHNR and FQNEAQ (reference sequence). CDR3 coding DNA: TGTGCCAGCAGCTTGAGGGAGAACTATGGCTACACCTTC. Protein sequence: CASSLRENYGYTF.

This chain connects TRBV9 to TRBJ2-5; 15 nucleotides line up with TRBD2. CDR1 SGDLS and CDR2 YYNGEE come from the germline V gene. V gave up 4 bases and J gave up 5 bases; unmatched junction bases: 9. The CDR3 extends over 17 amino acids. The CDR3 DNA reads TGTGCCAGCAGCTCCAGACATGGACTAGCGGGGGGGGAGACCCAGTACTTC. This sequence encodes CASSSRHGLAGGETQYF.

This clone was seen a single time. The rearrangement joins TRBV7-6 to TRBJ2-1; D might be TRBD2 (6 bases). Trimming pared 5 bases from V and 8 bases from J, leaving 16 bases between. Germline V gene sequence: CDR1 SGHVS, CDR2 FNYEAQ. The CDR3 is 14 amino acids. CDR3 protein: CASSPRAGRDEQFF. The CDR3 bases are TGTGCCAGCAGCCCGAGGGCGGGGCGGGATGAGCAGTTCTTC.

This chain links TRBV6-2 or TRBV6-3 with TRBJ1-4; 9 positions match TRBD1. CDR3 length: 14 residues. J was trimmed by 8 bases and V by 5 bases; bases with no gene match: 6. CDR1 and CDR2 (germline): MNHEY, SVGEGT. CDR3 sequence: CASSPTGGKEKLFF. The CDR3 nucleotides are TGTGCCAGCAGTCCGACAGGGGGAAAAGAAAAACTGTTTTTT.

The genes are TRBV7-2 and TRBJ2-3; D gene unclear. V was cut by 5 bases and J by 2 bases, with 14 bases left in between. Per germline, CDR1 SGHTA and CDR2 FQGNSA. This CDR3 is built from 15 residues. CDR3 protein: CASSTRTSFTDTQYF. CDR3 in DNA: TGTGCCAGCAGCACAAGAACATCTTTCACAGATACGCAGTATTTT.

This chain uses TRBV5-1 with TRBJ2-5, with 7 bases that match TRBD1. Germline V gene sequence: CDR1 SGHRS, CDR2 YFSETQ. The CDR3 totals 15 residues. With 4 bases clipped from V and 5 bases from J, the junction kept 11 bases outside the gene matches. The DNA of the CDR3 is TGCGCCAGCAGCCAGAGCGACAGGGCCGGGGAGACCCAGTACTTC. Encoded protein: CASSQSDRAGETQYF.

V and J are TRBV6-5 and TRBJ1-2; TRBD1 is a possible D gene (5 bases). With 1 base removed from V and 7 bases from J, the gap between germline ends came to 10 bases. This CDR3 has 13 residues. Germline lookup yields CDR1 MNHEY and CDR2 SVGAGI. The DNA for the CDR3 is TGTGCCAGCAGTTACTTGCAGGGAAGTGGCTACACCTTC. This sequence encodes CASSYLQGSGYTF.

The chain combines TRBV2 with TRBJ2-2; TRBD1 aligns across 8 bases. The CDR3 runs 15 residues. Germline-derived CDR1 and CDR2 are SNHLY and FYNNEI. Trimming cost V 6 bases and J 5 bases; bases outside gene matches: 8. CDR3 in amino acids: CASRTGTGRTGELFF. The CDR3 nucleotides are TGTGCCAGCAGGACCGGGACAGGACGTACCGGGGAGCTGTTTTTT.

The rearrangement joins TRBV11-2 to TRBJ1-4; unclear D gene. CDR1 and CDR2 from the germline V gene are SGHAT and FQNNGV. The CDR3 has 15 amino acids. The V gene lost 8 bases and the J gene lost 1 base, with 14 bases spanning the gap. The CDR3 DNA reads TGTGCCAGCCAACCGGGAGAGCAAACTAATGAAAAACTGTTTTTT. Translating it yields CASQPGEQTNEKLFF.

This chain joins TRBV9 and TRBJ2-2, with a tentative D call TRBD1 (5 bases). The V gene lost 0 bases and the J gene lost 10 bases, with 13 bases spanning the gap. Germline lookup yields CDR1 SGDLS and CDR2 YYNGEE. The length of the CDR3 is 14 residues. CDR3 nucleotides: TGTGCCAGCAGCGTAGTCGACAGCCCTGCGGAGCTGTTTTTT. Translated: CASSVVDSPAELFF.